A single sample gave rise to the 20 T cell receptor beta chains below, sequenced in a study of response to subunit inactivated influenza vaccine. TCRdb re-called the RT-PCR reads with MiXCR, one entry per CDR3 protein. The table has hundreds of thousands of distinct CDR3 sequences, around 8% seen once. Sequences were derived from PBMCs from blood, sampled roughly 24 months after vaccination. Source of these receptors: a man aged 50-75 years who received an inactivated influenza vaccine.

This clonotype was counted at least ten times. The gene calls are TRBV24-1 and TRBJ1-4; the D is unclear. The CDR3 has 17 residues. Germline lookup yields CDR1 KGHDR and CDR2 SFDVKD. V was shortened by 2 bases and J by 0 bases, with 12 bases between the two germline ends. CDR3 bases: TGTGCCACCAGTGATTCAAGGGCGAGTGCAACTAATGAAAAACTGTTTTTT. Translated, it gives CATSDSRASATNEKLFF.

This clonotype was picked up a small number of times. This sequence joins TRBV7-2 and TRBJ1-6; D call uncertain. Trimming stripped 4 bases from V and 7 bases from J, with 11 bases between. Germline V gene lookup returns CDR1 SGHTA and CDR2 FQGNSA. CDR3 length: 14 amino acids. The CDR3: CASSSGIQNSPLHF. CDR3 coding DNA: TGTGCCAGCAGCTCGGGTATACAGAATTCACCCCTCCACTTT.

The J gene is TRBJ2-3, the V gene TRBV30, with 10 positions matching TRBD2. The germline gives CDR1 GTSNPN, CDR2 SVGIG (reference sequence). The CDR3 loop spans 14 amino acids. V lost 6 bases to trimming and J lost 0 bases; unmatched junction nucleotides: 3. Here the CDR3 DNA reads TGTGCCTGTAGAGCGGGGGGGAGCACAGATACGCAGTATTTT. This encodes CACRAGGSTDTQYF.

The chain recombines TRBV7-9 with TRBJ2-5; 7 nucleotides agree with TRBD1. Germline V gives CDR1 SEHNR, CDR2 FQNEAQ (reference sequence). Trimming took 5 bases from V and 0 from J; bases not matched to a gene: 6. This CDR3 contains 15 residues. The DNA of the CDR3 is TGTGCCAGCAGCAACTCGGGACAGAACCAAGAGACCCAGTACTTC. Translation gives CASSNSGQNQETQYF.

This clonotype showed up just a few times. This chain connects TRBV7-2 to TRBJ2-7; 10 bases align to TRBD2. CDR3 length: 14 residues. Germline loops: CDR1 SGHTA, CDR2 FQGNSA. Trimming cost V 7 bases and J 3 bases; bases outside gene matches: 6. Written as DNA, the CDR3 is TGTGCCAGCACCCGGACTAGCGGACGCTACGAGCAGTACTTC. It specifies CASTRTSGRYEQYF. Filled out from reference TRBV7-2 and TRBJ2-7, the complete variable domain reads GAGVSQSPSNKVTEKGKDVELRCDPISGHTALYWYRQSLGQGLEFLIYFQGNSAPDKSGLPSDRFSAERTGGSVSTLTIQRTQQEDSAVYLCASTRTSGRYEQYFGPGTRLTVT.

This clonotype has more than one count but fewer than ten. The chain has TRBV10-3 and TRBJ2-2, with 9 nucleotides matching TRBD1. Germline-derived CDR1 and CDR2 are ENHRY and SYGVKD. There are 14 residues in the CDR3. V was clipped by 6 bases and J by 7 bases; unmatched bases: 6. The CDR3 DNA reads as TGTGCCATCAGGGGACAGGGACGGATCGGGGAGCTGTTTTTT. Residues: CAIRGQGRIGELFF.

This clonotype was counted ten times or more. The rearrangement uses TRBV7-8 and TRBJ2-7; possibly TRBD1 for D (6 bases). Germline V CDR1 and CDR2: SGHVS, FQNEAQ. The CDR3 covers 16 residues. V lost 5 bases and J 2 bases, leaving 19 bases between the germline ends. The CDR3 nucleotides are TGTGCCAGCAGCCTATACAGGGATTTACCCGCCTACGAGCAGTACTTC. As protein: CASSLYRDLPAYEQYF.

The chain uses TRBV2 and TRBJ2-7; 7 bases agree with TRBD1. The CDR3 runs 16 residues. V shed 4 bases and J 1 base; nucleotides not matched to a gene: 10. Germline loops: CDR1 SNHLY, CDR2 FYNNEI. CDR3 amino acids: CASSGRDRDSSYEQYF. For the CDR3, the DNA is TGTGCCAGCAGTGGAAGGGACAGAGATAGTTCCTACGAGCAGTACTTC. The full variable domain, with the rest looked up from reference TRBV2 and TRBJ2-7, is EPEVTQTPSHQVTQMGQEVILRCVPISNHLYFYWYRQILGQKVEFLVSFYNNEISEKSEIFDDQFSVERPDGSNFTLKIRSTKLEDSAMYFCASSGRDRDSSYEQYFGPGTRLTVT.

This clonotype was counted only a few times. V is TRBV15 and J is TRBJ2-7; 7 positions agree with TRBD1. CDR1 and CDR2 from the germline V gene are LNHNV and YYDKDF (reference sequence). This CDR3 contains 16 residues. The V gene end was trimmed by 5 bases and the J gene end by 2 bases; junction bases not matched to a gene: 12. The CDR3 DNA reads as TGTGCCACCAGCGAACGAGGGGGCCAGATTACCTACGAGCAGTACTTC. The encoded protein is CATSERGGQITYEQYF.

In its sample, this clonotype was seen many times. This chain joins TRBV2 and TRBJ2-5; D gene uncertain. Trimming took 1 base from V and 2 from J, leaving 8 bases between them. Per germline, CDR1 SNHLY and CDR2 FYNNEI. This CDR3 is 14 amino acids long. The CDR3 loop is CASSEVSPQETQYF. The CDR3 DNA reads as TGTGCCAGCAGTGAAGTTAGCCCTCAAGAGACCCAGTACTTC.

This clonotype was observed at least ten times. The gene calls are TRBV4-3 and TRBJ2-1; D unclear. Trimming removed 1 base from V and 9 bases from J, with 19 bases in between. This CDR3 contains 16 residues. The germline gives CDR1 LGHNA, CDR2 YSLEER. CDR3: CASSQGNTANLVEQFF. In nucleotides, the CDR3 is TGCGCCAGCAGCCAAGGAAATACGGCGAATTTAGTTGAGCAGTTCTTC.

This clonotype was observed at least ten times. This sequence joins TRBV29-1 and TRBJ1-2; possibly TRBD1 for D (6 bases). The CDR3 is made up of 13 amino acids. The V and J ends lost 1 base and 8 bases respectively, with 14 bases between them. CDR1 is SQVTM, CDR2 ANQGSEA, per germline. CDR3 DNA: TGCAGCGTTGAAGGGACAGAGTCAGGCGGCTACACCTTC. Translation gives CSVEGTESGGYTF.

This clonotype has a handful of counts. J is TRBJ1-1 and V is TRBV29-1; 8 bases are a match to TRBD1. This CDR3 is built from 14 residues. Germline-derived CDR1 and CDR2 are SQVTM and ANQGSEA. V trimming: 7 bases; J trimming: 5 bases; junction bases outside the gene matches: 12. Here the CDR3 reads CSAYSTGGGTEAFF. In nucleotides, the CDR3 is TGCAGCGCTTATTCTACAGGGGGGGGGACTGAAGCTTTCTTT.

The chain uses TRBV12-3 or TRBV12-4 and TRBJ1-3, with TRBD1 matching over 10 bases. Trimming at V came to 0 bases and at J to 4 bases, leaving 3 bases not matched to a gene. The CDR3 loop spans 16 amino acids. CDR3 nucleotide sequence: TGTGCCAGCAGTTTAGCGGGGACAGGGGAAGGAAACACCATATATTTT. It codes for CASSLAGTGEGNTIYF.

This clonotype was detected many times. The chain has TRBV5-8 and TRBJ1-1; maybe TRBD1 (6 bases). Trimming stripped 3 bases from V and 0 bases from J, with 15 bases between. The CDR3 runs to 16 residues. The V gene's germline CDR1 is SGHTS and CDR2 YDEGEE. The chain's CDR3 is CASSWVGGAMNTEAFF. The DNA for the CDR3 is TGTGCCAGCAGCTGGGTCGGGGGGGCGATGAACACTGAAGCTTTCTTT.

This clonotype has only a few counts. V is TRBV18 and J is TRBJ2-6; no reliable D call. The CDR3 has 15 residues. Per the germline V gene, CDR1 is KGHSH and CDR2 is LQKENI. V lost 1 base and J 3 bases, leaving 7 bases between the germline ends. DNA of the CDR3: TGTGCCAGCTCACCACTCTCAGGTGGGGCCAACGTCCTGACTTTC. This gives the protein CASSPLSGGANVLTF.

The chain links TRBV28 to TRBJ2-7; D uncertain. CDR1 MDHEN and CDR2 SYDVKM come from the germline V gene. The CDR3 spans 14 residues. V shed 3 bases and J shed 6 bases, with 15 bases lying between them. CDR3 region: CASSFPQDNSEQYF. Here the CDR3 DNA reads TGTGCCAGCAGTTTCCCGCAGGATAACAGCGAGCAGTACTTC.

This rearrangement joins TRBV14 to TRBJ2-2, with D maybe TRBD1 (6 bases). V was trimmed by 0 bases and J by 5 bases, leaving 22 bases between them. This CDR3 comprises 19 residues. Germline loops: CDR1 SGHDN, CDR2 FVKESK. The CDR3 bases are TGTGCCAGCAGCCAAGAGTCCCAGCTATTACAGGGTTCAACCGGGGAGCTGTTTTTT. Protein product: CASSQESQLLQGSTGELFF.

This clonotype was seen many times. The chain combines TRBV30 with TRBJ1-5, with D tentatively TRBD1 (6 bases). Trimming removed 0 bases at V and 2 bases at J, with 17 bases between. CDR1 and CDR2 (germline): GTSNPN, SVGIG (reference sequence). The CDR3 is made up of 17 amino acids. For the CDR3, the DNA is TGTGCCTGGAGTGTAGGCCGGACAGCCCGGGGCAATCAGCCCCAGCATTTT. Amino acid sequence: CAWSVGRTARGNQPQHF.

This chain connects TRBV15 to TRBJ1-6, with D maybe TRBD1 (6 bases). This CDR3 is built from 15 residues. Looked up from germline, CDR1 is LNHNV and CDR2 is YYDKDF (reference sequence). The germline V and J ends were trimmed by 2 bases and 4 bases, with 9 bases remaining between them. In DNA form, the CDR3 reads TGTGCCACCAGCAGAAGGACAGCTTATAATTCACCCCTCCACTTT. It yields the protein CATSRRTAYNSPLHF.